Sequencing of this TCR beta chain was carried out in a study of blood T cell repertoires in COVID-19. V dropped 0 bases and J dropped 7 bases, with 10 bases sitting between them. This CDR3 has 14 residues. The germline V gene encodes CDR1 SGHVS and CDR2 FNYEAQ. Original analysis: Reference gene primer amplification gave estimated nucleated cell counts. Sequenced by immunoSEQ multiplex PCR; TCRdb stores in-frame clones only, minus some. That table gives V, J and clone size, and the DNA gave D and trimming. This sample has around 200,000 clones, with about 81% found just once. Participant reports of clinical history set cohort assignment.

Specimen: PBMCs or T cells enriched from blood (not recorded which). This chain links TRBV7-6 with TRBJ2-1; possible D gene TRBD2, 5 bases. The receptor's source is a man aged 40-49 years who had recovered from COVID-19. Written as DNA, the CDR3 is TGTGCCAGCAGCTTAGCGGGAGATGGGAATGAGCAGTTCTTC. Residues: CASSLAGDGNEQFF. The full variable domain, its missing parts supplied by reference TRBV7-6 and TRBJ2-1, is GAGVSQSPRYKVTKRGQDVALRCDPISGHVSLYWYRQALGQGPEFLTYFNYEAQQDKSGLPNDRFSAERPEGSISTLTIQRTEQRDSAMYRCASSLAGDGNEQFFGPGTRLTVL.